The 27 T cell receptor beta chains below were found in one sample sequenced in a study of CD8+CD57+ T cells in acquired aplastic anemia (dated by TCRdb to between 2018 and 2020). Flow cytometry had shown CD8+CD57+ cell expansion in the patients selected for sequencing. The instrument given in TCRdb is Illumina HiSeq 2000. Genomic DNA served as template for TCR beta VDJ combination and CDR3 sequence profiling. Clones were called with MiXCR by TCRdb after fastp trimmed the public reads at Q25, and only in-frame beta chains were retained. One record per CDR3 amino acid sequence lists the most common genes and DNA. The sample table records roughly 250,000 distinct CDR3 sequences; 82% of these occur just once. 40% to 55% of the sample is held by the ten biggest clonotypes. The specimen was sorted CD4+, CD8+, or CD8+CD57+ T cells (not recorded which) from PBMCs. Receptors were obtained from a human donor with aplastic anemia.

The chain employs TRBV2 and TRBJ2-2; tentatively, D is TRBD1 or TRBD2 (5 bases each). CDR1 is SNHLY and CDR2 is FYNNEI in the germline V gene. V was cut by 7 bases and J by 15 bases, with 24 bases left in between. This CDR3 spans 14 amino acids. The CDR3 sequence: CASTGEGKDGQLFF. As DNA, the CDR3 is TGTGCCAGCACGGGCGAGGGGAAAGACGGGCAGTTGTTTTTT. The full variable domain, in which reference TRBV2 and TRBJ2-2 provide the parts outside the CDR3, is EPEVTQTPSHQVTQMGQEVILRCVPISNHLYFYWYRQILGQKVEFLVSFYNNEISEKSEIFDDQFSVERPDGSNFTLKIRSTKLEDSAMYFCASTGEGKDGQLFFGEGSRLTVL.

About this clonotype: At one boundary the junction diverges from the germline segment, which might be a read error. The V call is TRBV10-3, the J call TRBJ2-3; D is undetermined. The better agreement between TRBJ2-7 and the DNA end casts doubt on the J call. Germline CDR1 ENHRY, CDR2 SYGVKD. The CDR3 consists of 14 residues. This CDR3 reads CAISEAAFPYAQYF. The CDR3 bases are TGTGCCATCAGTGAGGCGGCTTTCCCCTACGCGCAGTACTTC.

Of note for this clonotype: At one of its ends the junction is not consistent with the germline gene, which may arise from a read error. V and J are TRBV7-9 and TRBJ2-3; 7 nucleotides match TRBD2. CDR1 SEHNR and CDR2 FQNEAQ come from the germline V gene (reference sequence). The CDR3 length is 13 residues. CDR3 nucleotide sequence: TGTGCCAGCGGCTTTCAAAGAAGCGGGGCGAACTATTTT. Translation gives CASGFQRSGANYF.

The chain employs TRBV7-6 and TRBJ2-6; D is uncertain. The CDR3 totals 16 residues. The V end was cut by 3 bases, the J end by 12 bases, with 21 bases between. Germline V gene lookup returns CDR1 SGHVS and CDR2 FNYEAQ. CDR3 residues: CASSLGCYNSPIVLTF. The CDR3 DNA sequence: TGTGCCAGCAGCTTGGGTTGCTATAATTCACCCATCGTCCTGACTTTC.

CDR3 residues: CASSPRSLAEYNEQYF. The CDR3 bases are TGTGCCAGCAGCCCGAGATCACTAGCGGAGTACAATGAGCAGTATTTT. The V gene is TRBV7-8, the J gene TRBJ2-3; TRBD2 matches at 8 bases. Germline-derived CDR1 and CDR2 are SGHVS and FQNEAQ. The CDR3 runs 16 residues. Trimming removed 5 bases from V and 11 bases from J; junction bases left unmatched: 18.

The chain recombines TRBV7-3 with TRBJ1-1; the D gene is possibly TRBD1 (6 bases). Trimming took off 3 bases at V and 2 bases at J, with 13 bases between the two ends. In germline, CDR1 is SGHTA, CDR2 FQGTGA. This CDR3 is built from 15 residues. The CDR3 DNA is TGTGCCAGCAGCTTTTTACAGGGTTACAACACTGAAGCTTTCTTT. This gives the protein CASSFLQGYNTEAFF.

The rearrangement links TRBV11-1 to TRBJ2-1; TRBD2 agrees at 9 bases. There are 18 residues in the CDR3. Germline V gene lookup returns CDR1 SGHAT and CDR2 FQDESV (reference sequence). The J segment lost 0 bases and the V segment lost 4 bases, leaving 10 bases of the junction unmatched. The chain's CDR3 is CASSSETSGLSSYNEQFF. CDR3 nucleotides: TGTGCCAGCAGCTCGGAGACTAGCGGTCTGAGCTCCTACAATGAGCAGTTCTTC.

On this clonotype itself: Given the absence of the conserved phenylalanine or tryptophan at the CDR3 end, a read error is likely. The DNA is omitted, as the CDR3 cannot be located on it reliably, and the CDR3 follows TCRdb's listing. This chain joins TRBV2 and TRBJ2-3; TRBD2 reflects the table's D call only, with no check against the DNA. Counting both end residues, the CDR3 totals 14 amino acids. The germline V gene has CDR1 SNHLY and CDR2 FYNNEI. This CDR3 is CASSLWGGPDRHSV.

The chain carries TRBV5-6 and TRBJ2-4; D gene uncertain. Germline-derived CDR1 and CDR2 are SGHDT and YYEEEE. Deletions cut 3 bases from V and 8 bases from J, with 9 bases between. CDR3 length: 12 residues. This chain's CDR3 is CASSWGRDIQYF. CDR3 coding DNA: TGTGCCAGCAGCTGGGGTCGGGACATTCAGTACTTC.

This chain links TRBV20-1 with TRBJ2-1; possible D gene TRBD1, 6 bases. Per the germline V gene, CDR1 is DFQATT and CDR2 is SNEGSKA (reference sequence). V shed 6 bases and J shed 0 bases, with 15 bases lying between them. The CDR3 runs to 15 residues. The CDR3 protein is CSASGGGRSYNEQFF. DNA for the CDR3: TGCAGTGCCAGTGGGGGCGGACGCTCCTACAATGAGCAGTTCTTC.

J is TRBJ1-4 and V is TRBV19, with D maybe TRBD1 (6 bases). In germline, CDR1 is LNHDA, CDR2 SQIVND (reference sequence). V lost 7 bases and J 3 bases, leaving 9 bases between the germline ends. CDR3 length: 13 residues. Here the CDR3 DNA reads TGTGCCAGTAACACAGGGCCTAATGAAAAACTGTTTTTT. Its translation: CASNTGPNEKLFF.

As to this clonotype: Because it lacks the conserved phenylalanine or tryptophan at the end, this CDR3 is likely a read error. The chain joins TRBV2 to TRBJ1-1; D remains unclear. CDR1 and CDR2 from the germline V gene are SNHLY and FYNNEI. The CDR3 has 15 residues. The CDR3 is CASSGVGMENPEAFS. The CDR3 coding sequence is TGTGCCAGCAGTGGGGTGGGGATGGAGAACCCTGAAGCTTTCTCT.

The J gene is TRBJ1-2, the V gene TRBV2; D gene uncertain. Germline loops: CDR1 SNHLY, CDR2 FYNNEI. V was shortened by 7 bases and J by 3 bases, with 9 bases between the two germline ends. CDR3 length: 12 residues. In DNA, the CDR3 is TGTGCCAGCATGTTAGGAGACTATGGCTACACCTTC. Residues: CASMLGDYGYTF.

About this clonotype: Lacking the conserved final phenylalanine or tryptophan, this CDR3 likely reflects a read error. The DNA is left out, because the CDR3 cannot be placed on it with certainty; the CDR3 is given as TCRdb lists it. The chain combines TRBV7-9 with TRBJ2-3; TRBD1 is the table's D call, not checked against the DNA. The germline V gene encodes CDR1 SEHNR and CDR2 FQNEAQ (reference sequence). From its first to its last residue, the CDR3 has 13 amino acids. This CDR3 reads CASSGGRGDQETQ.

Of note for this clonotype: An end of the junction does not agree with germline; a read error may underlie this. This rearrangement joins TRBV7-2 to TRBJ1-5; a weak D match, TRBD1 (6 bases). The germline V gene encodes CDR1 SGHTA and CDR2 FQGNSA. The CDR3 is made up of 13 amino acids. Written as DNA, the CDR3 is TGCACCAGCAGCCATACAGGGACTCAGCCCAAGCAGTTT. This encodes CTSSHTGTQPKQF. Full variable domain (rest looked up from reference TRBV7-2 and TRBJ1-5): GAGVSQSPSNKVTEKGKDVELRCDPISGHTALYWYRQSLGQGLEFLIYFQGNSAPDKSGLPSDRFSAERTGGSVSTLTIQRTQQEDSAVYLCTSSHTGTQPKQFGDGTRLSIL.

The CDR3 coding sequence is TGTGCCAGCAGTGAAGCGTTCGGGACAGCTAGCAATCAGCCCCAGCATTTT. Translated, it gives CASSEAFGTASNQPQHF. This chain joins TRBV2 and TRBJ1-5, with 7 positions matching TRBD1. The ends lost 0 bases at V and 0 bases at J; junction bases unmatched: 5. CDR1 and CDR2 from the germline V gene are SNHLY and FYNNEI. This CDR3 is built from 17 residues.

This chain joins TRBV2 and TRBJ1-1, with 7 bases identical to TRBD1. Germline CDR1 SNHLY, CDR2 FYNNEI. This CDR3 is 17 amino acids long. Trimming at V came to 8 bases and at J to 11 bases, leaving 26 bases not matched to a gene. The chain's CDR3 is CASGGGDRQGGNSGAFF. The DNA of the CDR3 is TGTGCCAGCGGCGGGGGGGACCGACAGGGAGGAAACTCTGGCGCTTTCTTT.

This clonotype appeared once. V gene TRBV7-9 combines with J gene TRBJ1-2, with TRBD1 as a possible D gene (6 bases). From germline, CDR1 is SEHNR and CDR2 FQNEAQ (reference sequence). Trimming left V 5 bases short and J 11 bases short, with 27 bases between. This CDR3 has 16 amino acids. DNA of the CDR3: TGTGCCAGCAGCGTCGGACTAGGACAGATAAATACAATGTACACCTTC. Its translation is CASSVGLGQINTMYTF.

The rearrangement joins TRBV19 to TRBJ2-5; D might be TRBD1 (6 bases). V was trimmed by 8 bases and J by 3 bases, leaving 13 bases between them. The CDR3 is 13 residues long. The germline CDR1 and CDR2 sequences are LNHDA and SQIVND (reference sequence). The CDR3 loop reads CASANQGKETQYF. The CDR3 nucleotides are TGTGCCAGTGCAAATCAGGGGAAAGAGACCCAGTACTTC.

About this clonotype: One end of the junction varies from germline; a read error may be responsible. CDR3 residues: CASGLAGGLQSLDF. For the CDR3, the DNA is TGTGCCAGCGGCTTAGCGGGGGGCCTTCAGTCCCTCGATTTT. The chain combines TRBV9 with TRBJ2-3; TRBD2 agrees at 10 bases. The CDR3 is made up of 14 amino acids. Germline V CDR1 and CDR2: SGDLS, YYNGEE.

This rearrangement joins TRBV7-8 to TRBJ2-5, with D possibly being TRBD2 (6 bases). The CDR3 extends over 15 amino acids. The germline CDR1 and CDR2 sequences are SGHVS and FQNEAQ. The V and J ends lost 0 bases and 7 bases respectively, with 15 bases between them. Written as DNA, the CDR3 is TGTGCCAGCAGCTTAGCCGGGGGTTCGGAAACGACCCAGTACTTC. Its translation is CASSLAGGSETTQYF.

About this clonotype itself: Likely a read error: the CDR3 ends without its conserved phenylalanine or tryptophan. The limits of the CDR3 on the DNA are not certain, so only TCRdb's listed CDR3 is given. CDR3 residues: CASSSDRGNSPLHFGN. The chain has TRBV7-6 and TRBJ2-5; the table's D call, TRBD1, has no DNA check behind it. Germline CDR1 SGHVS, CDR2 FNYEAQ. The CDR3 length is 16 residues, termini included.

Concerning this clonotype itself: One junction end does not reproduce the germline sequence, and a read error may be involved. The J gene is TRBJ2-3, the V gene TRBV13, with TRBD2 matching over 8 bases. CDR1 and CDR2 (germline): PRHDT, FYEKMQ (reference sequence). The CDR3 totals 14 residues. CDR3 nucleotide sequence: TGTGCCAGCAGCTTGACGGGAGGGCATAATACGAAGTATTTT. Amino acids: CASSLTGGHNTKYF.

The CDR3 region is CASSLARAQPQHF. Written as DNA, the CDR3 is TGTGCCAGCAGCTTGGCGAGGGCTCAGCCCCAGCATTTT. The chain is built from TRBV5-6 and TRBJ1-5, with no clear D. The germline gives CDR1 SGHDT, CDR2 YYEEEE. V lost 0 bases, J lost 6 bases, and 7 bases lay in between. CDR3 length: 13 amino acids.

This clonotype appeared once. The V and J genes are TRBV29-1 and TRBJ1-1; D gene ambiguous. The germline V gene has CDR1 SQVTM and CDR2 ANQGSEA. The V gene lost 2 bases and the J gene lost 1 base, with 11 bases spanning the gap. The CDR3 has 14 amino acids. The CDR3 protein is CSVELRLANTEAFF. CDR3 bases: TGCAGCGTTGAATTGAGGCTTGCGAACACTGAAGCTTTCTTT.

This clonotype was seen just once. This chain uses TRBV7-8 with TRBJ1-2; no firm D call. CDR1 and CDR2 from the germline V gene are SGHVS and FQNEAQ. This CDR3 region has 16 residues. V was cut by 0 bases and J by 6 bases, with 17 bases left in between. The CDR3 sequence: CASSLAGGAHAHGYTF. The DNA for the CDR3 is TGTGCCAGCAGCTTAGCGGGAGGTGCCCATGCGCATGGCTACACCTTC.

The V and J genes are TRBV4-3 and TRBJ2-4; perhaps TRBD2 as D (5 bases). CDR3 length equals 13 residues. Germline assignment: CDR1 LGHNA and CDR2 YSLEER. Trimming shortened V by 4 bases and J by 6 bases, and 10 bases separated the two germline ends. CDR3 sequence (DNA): TGCGCCAGCAGCCCCGGACTGGGAAACATTCAGTACTTC. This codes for CASSPGLGNIQYF.